The 27 T cell receptor beta chains in this list originate from one sample, sequenced in a study of T cell clonotyping in hematopoietic cell transplantation. TCRdb's copy holds only in-frame clones and misses some; the assay was immunoSEQ multiplex PCR. The data contain roughly 40,000 clones, about 95% of them singletons. The sample was peripheral blood mononuclear cells. The receptors originated from a woman aged 50 to 60 in good health. Some clones in this sample may be carry-over from other donors' samples.

This clone was detected once. The genes are TRBV19 and TRBJ1-5; D remains ambiguous. Trimming removed 3 bases from V and 3 bases from J, with 12 bases in between. Germline loops: CDR1 LNHDA, CDR2 SQIVND (reference sequence). The length of the CDR3 is 15 residues. CDR3 nucleotide sequence: TGTGCCAGTAGTATGATGCCATACGCCAATCAGCCCCAGCATTTT. Protein product: CASSMMPYANQPQHF.

This chain links TRBV5-1 with TRBJ2-2, with TRBD1 identical over 10 bases. Germline loops: CDR1 SGHRS, CDR2 YFSETQ. The CDR3 is 16 amino acids. The V gene end was trimmed by 0 bases and the J gene end by 4 bases; junction bases not matched to a gene: 3. The CDR3 spells CASSLEGQGVTGELFF. The CDR3 DNA follows: TGCGCCAGCAGCTTGGAAGGACAGGGGGTCACCGGGGAGCTGTTTTTT.

The chain combines TRBV13 with TRBJ2-1, with TRBD2 matching over 7 bases. The CDR3 consists of 13 residues. The V and J ends lost 4 bases and 9 bases, in that order; junction bases with no gene match: 6. From germline, CDR1 is PRHDT and CDR2 FYEKMQ (reference sequence). CDR3 region: CASSWGGQTEQFF. CDR3 sequence (DNA): TGTGCCAGCAGCTGGGGAGGGCAGACTGAGCAGTTCTTC.

This clone has a single count. The chain employs TRBV10-1 and TRBJ1-5; 12 bases map to TRBD1. V shed 8 bases, J shed 4 bases, and the junction held 9 bases outside the gene matches. The CDR3 extends over 16 amino acids. Germline CDR1 WNHNN, CDR2 SYGVQD (reference sequence). The CDR3 spells CASPERGQGANQPQHF. The CDR3 DNA follows: TGCGCCAGCCCTGAGAGGGGACAGGGGGCGAATCAGCCCCAGCATTTT.

The rearrangement joins TRBV7-3 to TRBJ2-3; no definite D call. Germline V gene lookup returns CDR1 SGHTA and CDR2 FQGTGA. V lost 2 bases, J lost 0 bases, and 6 bases lay in between. The CDR3 runs to 14 residues. CDR3 sequence reads: CASSLAVSTDTQYF. The DNA of the CDR3 is TGTGCCAGCAGCTTAGCGGTTAGCACAGATACGCAGTATTTT.

The rearrangement joins TRBV5-8 to TRBJ2-3; 9 bases are a match to TRBD2. CDR1 is SGHTS and CDR2 is YDEGEE in the germline V gene. Losses at the gene ends were 6 bases for V and 4 bases for J; bases not matched to a gene: 9. The CDR3 has 15 residues. The CDR3 DNA reads as TGTGCCAGCACCCGGGATAGCGGGGGTGCAGATACGCAGTATTTT. It specifies CASTRDSGGADTQYF.

The rearrangement uses TRBV11-3 and TRBJ1-2; 7 bases map to TRBD1. Germline values: CDR1 SGHNT, CDR2 YENEEA. This CDR3 has 15 residues. Trimming cost V 5 bases and J 0 bases; bases outside gene matches: 6. The CDR3 nucleotides are TGTGCCAGCAGCCCACGACAGGGTTCTAACTATGGCTACACCTTC. It encodes CASSPRQGSNYGYTF.

The chain uses TRBV5-4 and TRBJ2-2; TRBD2 matches 12 bases. Germline CDR1 SGHNT, CDR2 YYREEE (reference sequence). The V gene end was trimmed by 0 bases and the J gene end by 6 bases; junction bases not matched to a gene: 6. The CDR3 extends over 17 amino acids. For the CDR3, the DNA is TGTGCCAGCAGCTTGGAACTAGCGGGGGGCAGAGCCGGGGAGCTGTTTTTT. Translated, it gives CASSLELAGGRAGELFF.

This chain uses TRBV2 with TRBJ1-5, with 7 bases aligning to TRBD1. The CDR3 is 15 residues long. V lost 8 bases to trimming and J lost 2 bases; unmatched junction nucleotides: 9. Looked up from germline, CDR1 is SNHLY and CDR2 is FYNNEI. CDR3 loop: CASERLQGRNQPQHF. The CDR3 bases are TGTGCCAGCGAAAGATTACAGGGGCGCAATCAGCCCCAGCATTTT. The whole variable domain, filled in from reference TRBV2 and TRBJ1-5, reads EPEVTQTPSHQVTQMGQEVILRCVPISNHLYFYWYRQILGQKVEFLVSFYNNEISEKSEIFDDQFSVERPDGSNFTLKIRSTKLEDSAMYFCASERLQGRNQPQHFGDGTRLSIL.

This clone is a singleton in its sample. The chain employs TRBV6-5 and TRBJ2-5, with 7 positions matching TRBD1. V was clipped by 0 bases and J by 6 bases; unmatched bases: 7. The CDR3 has 15 amino acids. Germline V gene lookup returns CDR1 MNHEY and CDR2 SVGAGI. CDR3 amino acids: CASSYSLGGVKTQYF. The CDR3 region has the DNA TGTGCCAGCAGTTACTCGCTAGGGGGCGTGAAGACCCAGTACTTC.

This clone was observed a single time. This chain uses TRBV7-2 with TRBJ2-3; the match to TRBD2 covers 11 bases. This CDR3 contains 16 residues. V was pared by 1 base and J by 3 bases, with 3 bases of the junction left unmatched. Germline V gene lookup returns CDR1 SGHTA and CDR2 FQGNSA. This chain's CDR3 is CASSLVAGGMTDTQYF. The CDR3 coding sequence is TGTGCCAGCAGCTTAGTAGCGGGGGGGATGACAGATACGCAGTATTTT. The full variable domain, with the rest looked up from reference TRBV7-2 and TRBJ2-3, is GAGVSQSPSNKVTEKGKDVELRCDPISGHTALYWYRQSLGQGLEFLIYFQGNSAPDKSGLPSDRFSAERTGGSVSTLTIQRTQQEDSAVYLCASSLVAGGMTDTQYFGPGTRLTVL.

The chain joins TRBV20-1 to TRBJ2-1, with D uncertain. The CDR3 is made up of 11 amino acids. The ends were cut back, 1 base at V and 5 bases at J, with 3 bases in the middle. Germline CDR1 reads DFQATT; CDR2 reads SNEGSKA (reference sequence). The CDR3 loop reads CSARGDNEQFF. CDR3 nucleotide sequence: TGCAGTGCTAGAGGGGACAATGAGCAGTTCTTC.

The V call is TRBV18, the J call TRBJ1-4; no firm D call. V was clipped by 2 bases and J by 0 bases, with 7 bases between them. CDR3 length: 15 amino acids. Germline V CDR1 and CDR2: KGHSH, LQKENI. The CDR3, as DNA: TGTGCCAGCTCACCAGAATTAGCAACTAATGAAAAACTGTTTTTT. Protein: CASSPELATNEKLFF.

This clone was recorded only once. The chain links TRBV5-4 to TRBJ1-1; D possibly corresponds to TRBD1 (5 bases). V lost 4 bases and J 2 bases, leaving 12 bases between the germline ends. The CDR3 is 14 residues long. CDR1 is SGHNT and CDR2 is YYREEE in the germline V gene (reference sequence). CDR3 nucleotides: TGTGCCAGCAGCCCCCAGGGACGTAACACTGAAGCTTTCTTT. Protein: CASSPQGRNTEAFF. Drawing the rest from reference TRBV5-4 and TRBJ1-1, the complete variable domain is ETGVTQSPTHLIKTRGQQVTLRCSSQSGHNTVSWYQQALGQGPQFIFQYYREEENGRGNFPPRFSGLQFPNYSSELNVNALELDDSALYLCASSPQGRNTEAFFGQGTRLTVV.

The V and J genes are TRBV7-2 and TRBJ1-6; 7 nucleotides match TRBD1. After removal of 5 bases from V and 6 bases from J, the junction contained 7 bases not matched to a gene. This CDR3 comprises 15 residues. In germline, CDR1 is SGHTA, CDR2 FQGNSA. CDR3 protein: CASSRVQGVNSPLHF. In DNA, the CDR3 is TGTGCCAGCAGCCGAGTGCAGGGGGTTAATTCACCCCTCCACTTT.

The V and J genes are TRBV19 and TRBJ2-7; D could derive from TRBD1 or TRBD2 (5 bases each). Trimming took off 5 bases at V and 0 bases at J, with 11 bases between the two ends. From germline, CDR1 is LNHDA and CDR2 SQIVND (reference sequence). This CDR3 contains 14 residues. CDR3 protein: CASSVQGPSYEQYF. The CDR3 nucleotides are TGTGCCAGTAGTGTCCAGGGACCCTCCTACGAGCAGTACTTC.

The chain links TRBV5-1 to TRBJ1-6; D unclear. Germline V gives CDR1 SGHRS, CDR2 YFSETQ. Trimming stripped 1 base from V and 7 bases from J, with 9 bases between. This CDR3 spans 14 amino acids. For the CDR3, the DNA is TGCGCCAGCAGCTTGATTCCGGGGAATTCACCCCTCCACTTT. This codes for CASSLIPGNSPLHF.

Here the CDR3 reads CASSLPTGSPEAFF. In nucleotides, the CDR3 is TGTGCCAGCAGCTTACCGACAGGGAGCCCTGAAGCTTTCTTT. This rearrangement joins TRBV7-9 to TRBJ1-1, with TRBD1 identical over 7 bases. Germline V gives CDR1 SEHNR, CDR2 FQNEAQ (reference sequence). V was pared by 2 bases and J by 6 bases, with 6 bases of the junction left unmatched. The CDR3 loop spans 14 amino acids.

The J gene is TRBJ2-7, the V gene TRBV7-9; D is unresolved. In germline, CDR1 is SEHNR, CDR2 FQNEAQ (reference sequence). V lost 2 bases and J 0 bases, leaving 5 bases between the germline ends. The CDR3 is 13 residues long. In DNA form, the CDR3 reads TGTGCCAGCAGCTTAATCGGCTCCTACGAGCAGTACTTC. Its protein product is CASSLIGSYEQYF.

The rearrangement joins TRBV6-5 to TRBJ2-2; tentatively, D is TRBD1 or TRBD2 (5 bases each). This CDR3 comprises 15 residues. The germline CDR1 and CDR2 sequences are MNHEY and SVGAGI. Trimming shortened V by 4 bases and J by 6 bases, and 15 bases separated the two germline ends. The CDR3 nucleotides are TGTGCCAGCAGTTTTGGGGACCGCTCCCCCGGGGAGCTGTTTTTT. Translated: CASSFGDRSPGELFF.

The chain uses TRBV28 and TRBJ2-2, with 8 bases fitting TRBD1. Trimming removed 3 bases from V and 2 bases from J; junction bases left unmatched: 5. From germline, CDR1 is MDHEN and CDR2 SYDVKM. The CDR3 spans 16 residues. The CDR3 nucleotides are TGTGCCAGCAGTTTGCCAGGGGGCTTCAACACCGGGGAGCTGTTTTTT. Translated: CASSLPGGFNTGELFF.

This chain connects TRBV27 to TRBJ2-7; perhaps D is TRBD1 or TRBD2 (5 bases each). Germline values: CDR1 MNHEY, CDR2 SMNVEV (reference sequence). Between the trimmed V and J ends, which lost 1 base and 5 bases, there was a span of 9 bases. The CDR3 consists of 13 residues. The CDR3: CASSLWDRHEQYF. CDR3 in DNA: TGTGCCAGCAGTTTATGGGACCGACACGAGCAGTACTTC.

The chain joins TRBV20-1 to TRBJ2-3, with D unclear. Germline V gene lookup returns CDR1 DFQATT and CDR2 SNEGSKA (reference sequence). The CDR3 is made up of 11 amino acids. Trimming pared 0 bases from V and 4 bases from J, leaving 2 bases between. The CDR3 loop is CSAREADTQYF. Here the CDR3 DNA reads TGCAGTGCTAGAGAGGCAGATACGCAGTATTTT.

This sequence joins TRBV25-1 and TRBJ1-1; D may be TRBD1 (5 bases). Trimming left V 3 bases short and J 12 bases short, with 17 bases between. The CDR3 loop spans 13 amino acids. The germline CDR1 and CDR2 sequences are MGHDK and SYGVNS. CDR3 in amino acids: CASSEHDRDGSFF. CDR3 bases: TGTGCCAGCAGTGAGCACGACCGGGACGGGTCTTTCTTT.

This sequence joins TRBV6-1 and TRBJ1-1; 7 positions agree with TRBD1. This CDR3 has 14 amino acids. CDR1 is MNHNS and CDR2 is SASEGT in the germline V gene. V dropped 7 bases and J dropped 5; count of bases not matched to a gene: 10. The CDR3 DNA sequence: TGTGCCAGCACAAACAGGGGTGGGTGGACTGAAGCTTTCTTT. Its protein is CASTNRGGWTEAFF.

V gene TRBV9 combines with J gene TRBJ1-1; D remains ambiguous. The germline V and J ends were trimmed by 7 bases and 2 bases, with 9 bases remaining between them. The CDR3 is 12 amino acids. Germline V CDR1 and CDR2: SGDLS, YYNGEE. CDR3 coding DNA: TGTGCCAGCGGGAACAGTAACACTGAAGCTTTCTTT. Translated, it gives CASGNSNTEAFF.

This chain joins TRBV11-3 and TRBJ2-5, with 7 nucleotides matching TRBD1. Unmatched junction bases numbered 4, after V lost 5 bases and J lost 1 base. CDR1 is SGHNT, CDR2 YENEEA, per germline. The CDR3 length is 14 residues. This CDR3 reads CASSTRQGQETQYF. Here the CDR3 DNA reads TGTGCCAGCAGCACCCGACAGGGCCAAGAGACCCAGTACTTC.